The 13 T cell receptor beta chains below all came from one sample that was sequenced in a study of shared clonotypes between healthy human individuals. Clones were sequenced by immunoSEQ multiplex PCR, and TCRdb holds only the in-frame ones, with some missing. The table lists more than 1,200,000 clones, approximately 98.5% of them singletons. The sample comprised naive CD4+ T cells sorted from blood. This sample's subset: CD45RA+ positively selected. These receptor sequences come from a man aged 30 to 45 in good health.

This chain links TRBV9 with TRBJ2-7; unclear D gene. CDR1 is SGDLS and CDR2 is YYNGEE in the germline V gene. This CDR3 is built from 10 residues. Trimming stripped 3 bases from V and 5 bases from J, with 3 bases between. The chain's CDR3 is CASSGDEQYF. For the CDR3, the DNA is TGTGCCAGCAGCGGGGACGAGCAGTACTTC.

This clone was seen once. V usage is TRBV19 and J usage is TRBJ2-2; TRBD1 matches at 10 bases. The V gene end was trimmed by 7 bases and the J gene end by 3 bases; junction bases not matched to a gene: 8. Germline V CDR1 and CDR2: LNHDA, SQIVND (reference sequence). The CDR3 has 16 residues. In nucleotides, the CDR3 is TGTGCCAGTACCTTACTGACAGGGGGCTACACCGGGGAGCTGTTTTTT. Translating it yields CASTLLTGGYTGELFF.

The chain couples TRBV2 to TRBJ2-3, with TRBD1 identical over 8 bases. This CDR3 contains 14 residues. The germline V gene encodes CDR1 SNHLY and CDR2 FYNNEI. The V segment lost 6 bases and the J segment 4 bases; nucleotides outside the gene matches: 6. The chain's CDR3 is CASSELQGADTQYF. CDR3 nucleotides: TGTGCCAGCAGCGAGTTACAGGGGGCAGATACGCAGTATTTT.

This chain joins TRBV5-1 and TRBJ2-2; D gene uncertain. The CDR3 covers 14 residues. The ends were cut back, 7 bases at V and 1 base at J, with 11 bases in the middle. The V gene's germline CDR1 is SGHRS and CDR2 YFSETQ. This chain's CDR3 is CASQRSENTGELFF. The DNA for the CDR3 is TGCGCCAGCCAAAGGAGCGAGAACACCGGGGAGCTGTTTTTT.

The chain has TRBV27 and TRBJ2-7; tentative D call: TRBD1 (6 bases). Germline V lookup: CDR1 MNHEY, CDR2 SMNVEV (reference sequence). CDR3 length: 13 residues. Trimming cost V 4 bases and J 3 bases, with 10 bases left between them. CDR3 protein: CASSYTGNYEQYF. DNA of the CDR3: TGTGCCAGCAGTTACACAGGGAACTACGAGCAGTACTTC.

V and J are TRBV29-1 and TRBJ2-7, with D perhaps TRBD1 or TRBD2 (5 bases each). The germline V gene encodes CDR1 SQVTM and CDR2 ANQGSEA. The germline V and J ends were trimmed by 8 bases and 9 bases, with 17 bases remaining between them. The CDR3 contains 11 residues. DNA of the CDR3: TGCAGCTTCGGGACGTCCAGTGCGCAGTACTTC. This codes for CSFGTSSAQYF.

V is TRBV2 and J is TRBJ1-1, with no clear D. The length of the CDR3 is 12 residues. Germline loops: CDR1 SNHLY, CDR2 FYNNEI. V lost 8 bases and J 2 bases, leaving 9 bases between the germline ends. The CDR3 region has the DNA TGTGCCAGCGGGTCGGACAACACTGAAGCTTTCTTT. Protein: CASGSDNTEAFF.

V is TRBV5-8 and J is TRBJ2-7; 8 bases agree with TRBD1. The CDR3 is 15 amino acids. The germline V gene has CDR1 SGHTS and CDR2 YDEGEE. J gave up 2 bases and V 3 bases, and 7 bases lay outside the gene matches. CDR3 residues: CASSSGDRSTYEQYF. The CDR3, as DNA: TGTGCCAGCAGCTCAGGGGACAGGTCGACCTACGAGCAGTACTTC.

The chain combines TRBV20-1 with TRBJ1-1, with 9 bases fitting TRBD1. CDR3 size: 11 residues. Germline CDR1 DFQATT, CDR2 SNEGSKA (reference sequence). The V segment lost 6 bases and the J segment 11 bases; nucleotides outside the gene matches: 7. The CDR3 DNA reads TGCAGTGCCACCGGACAGGGGACGGCTTTCTTT. This gives the protein CSATGQGTAFF.

Turning to this clone: Within the sample, other DNA sequences also encode this same CDR3. The chain has TRBV5-6 and TRBJ2-7, with TRBD1 identical over 10 bases. J was trimmed by 1 base and V by 4 bases; bases with no gene match: 2. From germline, CDR1 is SGHDT and CDR2 YYEEEE. This CDR3 has 14 residues. CDR3: CASSRTGGSYEQYF. CDR3 nucleotide sequence: TGTGCCAGCAGCAGGACAGGGGGGTCCTACGAGCAGTACTTC.

The chain recombines TRBV5-1 with TRBJ2-5, with D unclear. Trimming took 2 bases from V and 7 from J, leaving 6 bases between them. The CDR3 covers 11 residues. Germline values: CDR1 SGHRS, CDR2 YFSETQ. CDR3 coding DNA: TGCGCCAGCAGCTTATCAGGGACCCAGTACTTC. Translation: CASSLSGTQYF.

This clone came up once. The gene calls are TRBV7-2 and TRBJ2-1; 10 bases fit TRBD2. V dropped 5 bases and J dropped 6; count of bases not matched to a gene: 10. Germline V gives CDR1 SGHTA, CDR2 FQGNSA. This CDR3 spans 16 amino acids. As DNA, the CDR3 is TGTGCCAGCAGCCAGCAGGGACTAGCGAATGGCAATGAGCAGTTCTTC. It specifies CASSQQGLANGNEQFF.

A single count supports this clone. This chain joins TRBV14 and TRBJ1-2; 9 bases align to TRBD1. CDR1 is SGHDN, CDR2 FVKESK, per germline. V trimming: 1 base; J trimming: 7 bases; junction bases outside the gene matches: 7. This CDR3 comprises 15 residues. DNA of the CDR3: TGTGCCAGCAGCCAAGTTCCGGGACAGGGTCTTGGCTACACCTTC. Translated: CASSQVPGQGLGYTF.